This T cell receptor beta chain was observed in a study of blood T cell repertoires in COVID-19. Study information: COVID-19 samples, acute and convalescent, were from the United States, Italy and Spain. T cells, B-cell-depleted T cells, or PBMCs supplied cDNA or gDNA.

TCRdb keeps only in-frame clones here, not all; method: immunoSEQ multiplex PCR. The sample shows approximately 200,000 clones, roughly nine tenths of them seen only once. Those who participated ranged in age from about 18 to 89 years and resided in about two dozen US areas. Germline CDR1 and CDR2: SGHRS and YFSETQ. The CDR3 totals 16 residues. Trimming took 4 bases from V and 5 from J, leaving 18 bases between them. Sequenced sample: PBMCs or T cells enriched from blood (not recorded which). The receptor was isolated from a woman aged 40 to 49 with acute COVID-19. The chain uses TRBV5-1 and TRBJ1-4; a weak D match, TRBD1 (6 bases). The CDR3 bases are TGCGCCAGCAGCGTTGGGACACGCGGTCGGAATGAAAAACTGTTTTTT. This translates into CASSVGTRGRNEKLFF.